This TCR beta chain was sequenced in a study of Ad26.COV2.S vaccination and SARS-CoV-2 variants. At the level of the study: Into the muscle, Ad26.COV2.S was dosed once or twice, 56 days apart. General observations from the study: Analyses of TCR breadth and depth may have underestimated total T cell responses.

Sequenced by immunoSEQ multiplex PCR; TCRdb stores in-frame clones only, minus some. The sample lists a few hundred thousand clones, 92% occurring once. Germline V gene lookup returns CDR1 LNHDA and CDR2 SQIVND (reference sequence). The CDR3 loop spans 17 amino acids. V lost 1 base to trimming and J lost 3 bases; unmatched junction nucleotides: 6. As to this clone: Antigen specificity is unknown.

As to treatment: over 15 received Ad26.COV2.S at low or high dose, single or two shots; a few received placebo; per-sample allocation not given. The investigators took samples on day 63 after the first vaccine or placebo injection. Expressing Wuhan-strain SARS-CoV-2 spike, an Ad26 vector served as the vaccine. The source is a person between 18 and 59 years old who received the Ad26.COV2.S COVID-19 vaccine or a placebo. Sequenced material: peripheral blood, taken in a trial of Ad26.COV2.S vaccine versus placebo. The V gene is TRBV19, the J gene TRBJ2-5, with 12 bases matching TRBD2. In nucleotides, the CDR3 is TGTGCCAGTAGTATAGCTAGCGGGGGGGCGATCGAAGAGACCCAGTACTTC. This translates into CASSIASGGAIEETQYF.